The T cell receptor beta chain described here comes from a study of blood T cell repertoires in COVID-19. Study in general: PBMCs, B-cell-depleted T cells, or T cells provided the cDNA or gDNA that made up the material.

Source study methods: Estimation of nucleated cell counts was performed using reference gene primer amplification. Here immunoSEQ multiplex PCR was the method, and the copy in TCRdb shows in-frame clones only, minus some. V and J calls and clone size are given by that table; D and trimming were obtained from the DNA. The sample has some 150,000 clones, 70% to 85% seen once. V was cut by 2 bases and J by 0 bases, with 7 bases left in between. Germline loops: CDR1 ENHRY, CDR2 SYGVKD. The length of the CDR3 is 15 residues. The TCR sequence derives from a woman aged 50 to 60 with acute or convalescent COVID-19. The source material was peripheral blood. This sequence joins TRBV10-3 and TRBJ2-2, with D possibly TRBD2 on 6 matching bases. The CDR3 loop reads CAISEGTSNTGELFF. The CDR3 nucleotides read TGTGCCATCAGTGAGGGGACTTCGAACACCGGGGAGCTGTTTTTT.